One and the same sample provided the 21 T cell receptor beta chains below, sequenced in a study of OX40 agonist ivuxolimab in advanced cancers. The assay was immunoSEQ multiplex PCR, and TCRdb's table has in-frame clones only and misses some. The top ten clones hold roughly 1% of a sample with some 150,000 clones, about 92% of them seen once. Material: CD4+ or CD8+ T cells sorted from blood, obtained in a trial of the OX40 agonist ivuxolimab. These receptors all come from an adult with an advanced solid tumor such as melanoma, head and neck, liver or kidney cancer.

V gene TRBV19 combines with J gene TRBJ2-5, with 7 bases aligning to TRBD1. With 4 bases clipped from V and 0 bases from J, the junction kept 2 bases outside the gene matches. The CDR3 extends over 14 amino acids. Germline V gene sequence: CDR1 LNHDA, CDR2 SQIVND (reference sequence). The CDR3, as DNA: TGTGCCAGTAGTAAACAGGGGAACCAAGAGACCCAGTACTTC. This gives the protein CASSKQGNQETQYF.

V gene TRBV9 combines with J gene TRBJ2-7; a weak D match, TRBD1 (5 bases). The CDR3 has 15 residues. The ends were cut back, 0 bases at V and 7 bases at J, with 17 bases in the middle. In germline, CDR1 is SGDLS, CDR2 YYNGEE. DNA of the CDR3: TGTGCCAGCAGCGTAGCTGGGCAGGGCCTGAGGGAGCAGTACTTC. This gives the protein CASSVAGQGLREQYF.

The V and J genes are TRBV7-9 and TRBJ2-7; D assignment may be TRBD1 or TRBD2 (5 bases each). V lost 5 bases to trimming and J lost 2 bases, with 16 bases between them. Germline CDR1 is SEHNR and CDR2 is FQNEAQ (reference sequence). This CDR3 spans 15 amino acids. CDR3 in amino acids: CASSVHRDPAYEQYF. CDR3 sequence (DNA): TGTGCCAGCAGCGTCCACCGGGACCCCGCCTACGAGCAGTACTTC. The variable domain in full, with the rest retrieved from reference TRBV7-9 and TRBJ2-7, is DTGVSQNPRHKITKRGQNVTFRCDPISEHNRLYWYRQTLGQGPEFLTYFQNEAQLEKSRLLSDRFSAERPKGSFSTLEIQRTEQGDSAMYLCASSVHRDPAYEQYFGPGTRLTVT.

The chain's CDR3 is CASSSLLGETQYF. Here the CDR3 DNA reads TGTGCCAGCAGCTCCTTACTCGGGGAGACCCAGTACTTC. J is TRBJ2-5 and V is TRBV7-3; no clear D gene. The length of the CDR3 is 13 residues. Trimming removed 4 bases at V and 5 bases at J, with 11 bases between. Germline V lookup: CDR1 SGHTA, CDR2 FQGTGA.

The J gene is TRBJ2-5, the V gene TRBV20-1; D unclear. This CDR3 is 11 amino acids long. The germline gives CDR1 DFQATT, CDR2 SNEGSKA (reference sequence). The DNA for the CDR3 is TGCAGCGCCCTCTCTCGGGAGACCCAGTACTTC. It specifies CSALSRETQYF.

This clone has just a few counts. V usage is TRBV27 and J usage is TRBJ2-7; 13 bases align to TRBD2. The V gene end was trimmed by 3 bases and the J gene end by 5 bases; junction bases not matched to a gene: 7. Germline V gives CDR1 MNHEY, CDR2 SMNVEV (reference sequence). This CDR3 comprises 16 residues. CDR3 DNA sequence: TGTGCCAGCAGTTTCATCGGACTAGCGGGAGACAACGAGCAGTACTTC. Its protein is CASSFIGLAGDNEQYF.

The chain uses TRBV28 and TRBJ2-5, with 9 bases lining up with TRBD1. V trimming: 2 bases; J trimming: 5 bases; junction bases outside the gene matches: 9. Germline lookup yields CDR1 MDHEN and CDR2 SYDVKM. The CDR3 is 16 residues long. CDR3 sequence (DNA): TGTGCCAGCAGTTTAACTCGGACAGGGGCGGGGGAGACCCAGTACTTC. Its protein is CASSLTRTGAGETQYF.

Here the CDR3 DNA reads TGTGCCAGCAGTTCACCCGACATGGGGCAAGAGACCCAGTACTTC. This gives the protein CASSSPDMGQETQYF. The chain employs TRBV27 and TRBJ2-5; D unclear. The CDR3 totals 15 residues. The germline gives CDR1 MNHEY, CDR2 SMNVEV (reference sequence). Trimming left V 4 bases short and J 2 bases short, with 14 bases between.

The chain links TRBV6-4 to TRBJ1-5; unclear D gene. V was trimmed by 2 bases and J by 1 base, leaving 6 bases between them. This CDR3 is 14 amino acids long. From germline, CDR1 is MRHNA and CDR2 SNTAGT. CDR3 bases: TGTGCCAGCAGTGACAGGCCGAGCAATCAGCCCCAGCATTTT. It translates to CASSDRPSNQPQHF.

As concerns this clone: Other DNA sequences from this sample encode an identical CDR3 as well. The CDR3 DNA follows: TGTGCCAGTAGTATCCAGGGTGGTCAGCCCCAGCATTTT. This gives the protein CASSIQGGQPQHF. The J gene is TRBJ1-5, the V gene TRBV19; D is perhaps TRBD1 (5 bases). The CDR3 covers 13 residues. V shed 3 bases and J shed 6 bases, with 9 bases lying between them. Germline V gives CDR1 LNHDA, CDR2 SQIVND (reference sequence).

The chain combines TRBV28 with TRBJ2-1; TRBD2 matches 8 bases. Germline lookup yields CDR1 MDHEN and CDR2 SYDVKM. The CDR3 is 15 residues long. The J segment lost 5 bases and the V segment lost 5 bases, leaving 8 bases of the junction unmatched. The CDR3 DNA follows: TGTGCCAGCAGTGTCGGACTAGCACCCAACAATGAGCAGTTCTTC. Its translation: CASSVGLAPNNEQFF.

In DNA form, the CDR3 reads TGTGCCAGCAGCTTATGGGAGTCTGAAGCTTTCTTT. Its protein product is CASSLWESEAFF. The V and J genes are TRBV5-8 and TRBJ1-1, with unresolved D. Deletions cut 2 bases from V and 6 bases from J, with 8 bases between. The V gene's germline CDR1 is SGHTS and CDR2 YDEGEE. The CDR3 covers 12 residues. Complete variable domain (other parts from reference TRBV5-8 and TRBJ1-1): EAGVTQSPTHLIKTRGQQATLRCSPISGHTSVYWYQQALGLGLQFLLWYDEGEERNRGNFPPRFSGRQFPNYSSELNVNALELEDSALYLCASSLWESEAFFGQGTRLTVV.

The genes are TRBV7-3 and TRBJ2-7, with D unclear. V gave up 2 bases and J gave up 4 bases, with 9 bases separating them. The germline gives CDR1 SGHTA, CDR2 FQGTGA. The CDR3 length is 13 residues. The DNA of the CDR3 is TGTGCCAGCAGCTTAGGTCCAAAGTACGAGCAGTACTTC. This encodes CASSLGPKYEQYF.

The chain joins TRBV10-3 to TRBJ1-5; 7 positions match TRBD1. Germline-derived CDR1 and CDR2 are ENHRY and SYGVKD. This CDR3 region has 17 residues. V trimming: 4 bases; J trimming: 4 bases; junction bases outside the gene matches: 13. CDR3 nucleotide sequence: TGTGCCATCAGTGCAAGCCAGGCAGGGGGTGAGAATCAGCCCCAGCATTTT. Encoded protein: CAISASQAGGENQPQHF.

The chain carries TRBV19 and TRBJ1-2; 9 bases match TRBD1. J lost 6 bases, V lost 5 bases, and 7 bases had no gene match. This CDR3 is 14 amino acids long. Germline assignment: CDR1 LNHDA and CDR2 SQIVND (reference sequence). CDR3 protein: CASSSTGGKNGYTF. CDR3 sequence (DNA): TGTGCCAGTAGTTCGACAGGGGGTAAAAATGGCTACACCTTC.

As to this clone: Other DNA sequences in the sample encode the same CDR3. This chain joins TRBV5-1 and TRBJ2-3; D uncertain. Trimming took 0 bases from V and 0 from J, leaving 2 bases between them. CDR1 SGHRS and CDR2 YFSETQ come from the germline V gene. CDR3 size: 13 residues. CDR3 sequence reads: CASSLGSTDTQYF. In DNA, the CDR3 is TGCGCCAGCAGCTTGGGAAGCACAGATACGCAGTATTTT. Looking up the rest from reference TRBV5-1 and TRBJ2-3 gives the full variable domain: KAGVTQTPRYLIKTRGQQVTLSCSPISGHRSVSWYQQTPGQGLQFLFEYFSETQRNKGNFPGRFSGRQFSNSRSEMNVSTLELGDSALYLCASSLGSTDTQYFGPGTRLTVL.

This sequence joins TRBV19 and TRBJ1-2, with 9 positions matching TRBD1. In germline, CDR1 is LNHDA, CDR2 SQIVND (reference sequence). CDR3 length: 14 residues. Losses at the gene ends were 4 bases for V and 4 bases for J; bases not matched to a gene: 4. The CDR3 here is CASSTRDRAYGYTF. The CDR3 DNA reads TGTGCCAGTAGTACCCGGGACAGGGCCTATGGCTACACCTTC. The complete variable domain, with remaining parts taken from reference TRBV19 and TRBJ1-2, reads DGGITQSPKYLFRKEGQNVTLSCEQNLNHDAMYWYRQDPGQGLRLIYYSQIVNDFQKGDIAEGYSVSREKKESFPLTVTSAQKNPTAFYLCASSTRDRAYGYTFGSGTRLTVV.

This chain connects TRBV4-1 to TRBJ2-5; D is unclear. The V end lost 3 bases, the J end lost 4 bases, and 21 bases lay between the germline ends. The CDR3 totals 17 residues. The germline gives CDR1 MGHRA, CDR2 YSYEKL. The CDR3 DNA is TGCGCCAGCAGCCACGACCCGGCGGTAGCCCTCCGAGAGACCCAGTACTTC. It is translated as CASSHDPAVALRETQYF.

The rearrangement uses TRBV7-2 and TRBJ2-5; TRBD2 matches 11 bases. The germline gives CDR1 SGHTA, CDR2 FQGNSA. The junction had 5 bases not matched to a gene; V was cut back by 5 bases and J by 0 bases. CDR3 length equals 16 residues. The DNA for the CDR3 is TGTGCCAGCAGCCCACGGACTAGCGGGTACCAAGAGACCCAGTACTTC. It codes for CASSPRTSGYQETQYF.

The rearrangement joins TRBV11-3 to TRBJ2-2; TRBD1 matches at 9 bases. Looked up from germline, CDR1 is SGHNT and CDR2 is YENEEA. Losses at the gene ends were 3 bases for V and 6 bases for J; bases not matched to a gene: 14. The CDR3 loop spans 18 amino acids. The CDR3, as DNA: TGTGCCAGCAGCTTTAGTGGCTCCGGGACAGGGTTTTCCGGGGAGCTGTTTTTT. It yields the protein CASSFSGSGTGFSGELFF.

This clone was seen a single time. The rearrangement joins TRBV4-1 to TRBJ1-1; D unclear. The V gene lost 0 bases and the J gene lost 8 bases, with 10 bases spanning the gap. CDR1 and CDR2 from the germline V gene are MGHRA and YSYEKL. This CDR3 has 13 amino acids. Here the CDR3 DNA reads TGCGCCAGCAGCCAAGAGAGGTTTGGAGAAGCTTTCTTT. The encoded protein is CASSQERFGEAFF.